One and the same sample provided the 15 T cell receptor beta chains below, sequenced in a study of T cell responses to AZD1222 COVID-19 vaccine. TCRdb's copy holds only in-frame clones and misses some; the assay was immunoSEQ multiplex PCR. The repertoire holds 150,000 to 200,000 clones, with 85% to 90% as singletons. The sequencing here drew on peripheral blood, taken 28 days after the second dose of the MenACWY control vaccine. The receptors here all came from an adult who received the MenACWY meningococcal vaccine as a control.

The gene calls are TRBV4-3 and TRBJ1-1; 9 nucleotides line up with TRBD1. The junction had 11 bases not matched to a gene; V was cut back by 2 bases and J by 10 bases. Germline lookup yields CDR1 LGHNA and CDR2 YSLEER. The CDR3 spans 15 residues. Here the CDR3 reads CASSQHPGQGLGAFF. The CDR3 bases are TGCGCCAGCAGCCAACACCCGGGACAGGGATTGGGAGCTTTCTTT.

The chain combines TRBV15 with TRBJ1-3; maybe TRBD1 (6 bases). Germline values: CDR1 LNHNV, CDR2 YYDKDF (reference sequence). The V end was cut by 4 bases, the J end by 15 bases, with 16 bases between. The CDR3 is made up of 12 amino acids. The CDR3 DNA is TGTGCCACCAGCACCGCTACCGACAGGCGATATTTT. Translating gives CATSTATDRRYF.

The gene calls are TRBV30 and TRBJ2-1; TRBD2 agrees at 9 bases. The CDR3 is 16 residues long. CDR1 is GTSNPN, CDR2 SVGIG, per germline (reference sequence). V was clipped by 3 bases and J by 0 bases; unmatched bases: 6. CDR3 DNA sequence: TGTGCCTGGAGAGATCTTAGCGGGAGCTCCTACAATGAGCAGTTCTTC. Its protein is CAWRDLSGSSYNEQFF.

This chain uses TRBV30 with TRBJ2-7, with 9 nucleotides matching TRBD2. CDR3 size: 16 residues. The V gene's germline CDR1 is GTSNPN and CDR2 SVGIG (reference sequence). V lost 1 base, J lost 1 base, and 8 bases stayed unmatched. The CDR3 nucleotides read TGTGCCTGGAGTGGGCGCAGCGGGGGGAGATCCTACGAGCAGTACTTC. Amino acids: CAWSGRSGGRSYEQYF.

V and J are TRBV19 and TRBJ1-2; D perhaps matches TRBD1 (5 bases). Trimming shortened V by 3 bases and J by 3 bases, and 14 bases separated the two germline ends. CDR3 length equals 15 residues. Germline lookup yields CDR1 LNHDA and CDR2 SQIVND (reference sequence). CDR3 nucleotides: TGTGCCAGTAGTATGTGGGCAGCACAGGACTATGGCTACACCTTC. As protein: CASSMWAAQDYGYTF. Full variable domain (missing parts from reference TRBV19 and TRBJ1-2): DGGITQSPKYLFRKEGQNVTLSCEQNLNHDAMYWYRQDPGQGLRLIYYSQIVNDFQKGDIAEGYSVSREKKESFPLTVTSAQKNPTAFYLCASSMWAAQDYGYTFGSGTRLTVV.

The chain has TRBV19 and TRBJ1-5, with 11 bases identical to TRBD1. The CDR3 is 18 amino acids. Germline CDR1 LNHDA, CDR2 SQIVND (reference sequence). The trim removed 5 bases at V and 1 base at J, leaving 10 bases unmatched. The CDR3: CASSARTGGASSNQPQHF. The CDR3 nucleotides are TGTGCCAGTAGTGCGAGGACAGGGGGCGCGTCGAGCAATCAGCCCCAGCATTTT.

The chain carries TRBV5-1 and TRBJ2-7; TRBD2 agrees at 14 bases. Losses at the gene ends were 0 bases for V and 4 bases for J; bases not matched to a gene: 9. The germline gives CDR1 SGHRS, CDR2 YFSETQ. The CDR3 is made up of 18 amino acids. DNA of the CDR3: TGCGCCAGCAGCTTGGTGGGACTAGCGGGAGTGGGGAGTTACGAGCAGTACTTC. Protein product: CASSLVGLAGVGSYEQYF.

V gene TRBV27 combines with J gene TRBJ1-1; TRBD1 is a possible D gene (6 bases). The V end lost 8 bases, the J end lost 1 base, and 11 bases lay between the germline ends. CDR1 is MNHEY and CDR2 is SMNVEV in the germline V gene (reference sequence). The length of the CDR3 is 13 residues. CDR3 loop: CASSQGKNTEAFF. The CDR3 DNA reads as TGTGCCAGCTCCCAGGGGAAGAACACTGAAGCTTTCTTT.

This clone was recorded once. V and J are TRBV7-9 and TRBJ2-7; D is undetermined. The CDR3 is made up of 14 amino acids. The germline gives CDR1 SEHNR, CDR2 FQNEAQ (reference sequence). V dropped 4 bases and J dropped 2 bases, with 12 bases sitting between them. Here the CDR3 DNA reads TGTGCCAGCAGCTCCGTCGGGCAAACCTACGAGCAGTACTTC. Encoded protein: CASSSVGQTYEQYF.

V gene TRBV27 combines with J gene TRBJ1-5; no definite D call. Germline values: CDR1 MNHEY, CDR2 SMNVEV (reference sequence). The CDR3 is 17 amino acids. The V end lost 5 bases, the J end lost 7 bases, and 24 bases lay between the germline ends. The CDR3, as DNA: TGTGCCAGCAGTCCCTCGGGAGCCTCCGACATAGGACAGCCCCAGCATTTT. This gives the protein CASSPSGASDIGQPQHF.

The chain combines TRBV11-2 with TRBJ1-1; TRBD1 might be the D (5 bases). The CDR3 covers 12 residues. V gave up 3 bases and J gave up 8 bases, with 10 bases separating them. From germline, CDR1 is SGHAT and CDR2 FQNNGV. The CDR3 sequence: CASSFPGTEAFF. The CDR3 DNA follows: TGTGCCAGCAGCTTCCCCGGGACCGAAGCTTTCTTT.

This rearrangement joins TRBV6-5 to TRBJ1-5, with D perhaps matching TRBD1 (5 bases). The CDR3 consists of 13 residues. Trimming cost V 5 bases and J 10 bases, with 15 bases left between them. The germline CDR1 and CDR2 sequences are MNHEY and SVGAGI. This chain's CDR3 is CASSREGRGPQHF. DNA of the CDR3: TGTGCCAGCAGTCGGGAGGGAAGGGGCCCCCAGCATTTT.

The gene calls are TRBV7-8 and TRBJ1-5; D not resolved. The CDR3 sequence is 14 residues long. V was pared by 1 base and J by 7 bases, with 11 bases between. Germline CDR1 SGHVS, CDR2 FQNEAQ. The CDR3 here is CASSLERVWQPQHF. DNA for the CDR3: TGTGCCAGCAGCTTAGAAAGGGTTTGGCAGCCCCAGCATTTT.

The chain couples TRBV28 to TRBJ1-5; no clear D. This CDR3 has 18 residues. CDR1 is MDHEN and CDR2 is SYDVKM in the germline V gene. With 5 bases removed from V and 0 bases from J, the gap between germline ends came to 20 bases. CDR3 coding DNA: TGTGCCAGCAGTACTATCATAGGTGGGCAGTCTAGCAATCAGCCCCAGCATTTT. Residues: CASSTIIGGQSSNQPQHF.

This rearrangement joins TRBV9 to TRBJ2-5; D gene ambiguous. Deletions cut 0 bases from V and 5 bases from J, with 11 bases between. Looked up from germline, CDR1 is SGDLS and CDR2 is YYNGEE. The CDR3 consists of 14 residues. The CDR3 nucleotides are TGTGCCAGCAGCGTAGGTTCGGAGCCGGAGACCCAGTACTTC. Translation: CASSVGSEPETQYF.